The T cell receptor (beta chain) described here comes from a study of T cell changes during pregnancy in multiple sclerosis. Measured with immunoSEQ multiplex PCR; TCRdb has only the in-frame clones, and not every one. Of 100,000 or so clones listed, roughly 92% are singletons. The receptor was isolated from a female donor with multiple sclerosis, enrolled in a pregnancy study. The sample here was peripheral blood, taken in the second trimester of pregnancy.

The DNA for the CDR3 is TGTGCCAGCAACCGCCCGACTGACACCGGGGAGCTGTTTTTT. Translating gives CASNRPTDTGELFF. The rearrangement joins TRBV2 to TRBJ2-2, with D hard to call. V lost 7 bases to trimming and J lost 3 bases, with 12 bases between them. The CDR3 sequence is 14 residues long. Germline V CDR1 and CDR2: SNHLY, FYNNEI.